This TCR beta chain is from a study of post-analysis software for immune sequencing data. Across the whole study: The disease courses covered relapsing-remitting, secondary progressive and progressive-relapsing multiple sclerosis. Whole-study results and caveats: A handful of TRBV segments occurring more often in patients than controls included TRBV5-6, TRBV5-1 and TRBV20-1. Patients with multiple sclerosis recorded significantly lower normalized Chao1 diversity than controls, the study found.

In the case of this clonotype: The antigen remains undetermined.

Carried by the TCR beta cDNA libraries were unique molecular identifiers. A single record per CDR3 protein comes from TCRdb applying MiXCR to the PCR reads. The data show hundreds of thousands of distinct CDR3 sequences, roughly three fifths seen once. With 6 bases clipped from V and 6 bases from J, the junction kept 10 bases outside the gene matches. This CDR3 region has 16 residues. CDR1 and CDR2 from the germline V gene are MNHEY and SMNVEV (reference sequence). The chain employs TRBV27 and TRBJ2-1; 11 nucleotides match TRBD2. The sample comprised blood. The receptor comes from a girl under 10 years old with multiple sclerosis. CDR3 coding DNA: TGTGCCAGCAGCCCCTGTAGCGGGAGGGAGTGCAATGAGCAGTTCTTC. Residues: CASSPCSGRECNEQFF.